This T cell receptor beta chain was identified during a study of blood T cell repertoires in COVID-19. Repertoires were generated with immunoSEQ multiplex PCR, while TCRdb's copy carries only in-frame clones and drops some. The sample carries over 90,000 clones, over 75% recorded once. Germline-derived CDR1 and CDR2 are SGHVS and FQNEAQ. V trimming: 1 base; J trimming: 4 bases; junction bases outside the gene matches: 7. The CDR3 covers 15 residues. The TCR originated in a human donor in a cohort sampled during active COVID-19. V gene TRBV7-8 combines with J gene TRBJ2-7, with 7 bases identical to TRBD2. Sequencing used peripheral blood. CDR3 sequence: CASSLGGGAPYEQYF. The DNA for the CDR3 is TGTGCCAGCAGCTTAGGGGGGGGTGCCCCTTACGAGCAGTACTTC.